These 9 T cell receptor beta chains were sequenced from one sample in a study of T cell repertoires in aging, cancer and after chemotherapy. TRB rearrangements spanning V, D and J were amplified using mixed TRB-A/B primers. MiXCR, applied by TCRdb to the multiplex PCR reads, yields one record per CDR3 protein. In the table there are approximately 6,500 distinct CDR3 sequences, under 40% of which are singletons. Amplification of TCR beta used genomic DNA extracted from peripheral blood. Sample: blood. The receptors were sampled from a human donor with a blood cancer.

The V gene is TRBV7-6, the J gene TRBJ2-7, with D unclear. This CDR3 contains 13 residues. Germline V gene sequence: CDR1 SGHVS, CDR2 FNYEAQ. V was clipped by 3 bases and J by 6 bases, with 12 bases between them. CDR3 sequence: CASSFVGMAEQYF. DNA of the CDR3: TGTGCCAGCAGCTTCGTCGGTATGGCCGAGCAGTACTTC.

V gene TRBV11-1 combines with J gene TRBJ2-1; D remains ambiguous. Between the trimmed V and J ends, which lost 5 bases and 6 bases, there was a span of 8 bases. This CDR3 has 12 amino acids. Germline loops: CDR1 SGHAT, CDR2 FQDESV (reference sequence). Here the CDR3 reads CASSAVGNEQFF. In DNA, the CDR3 is TGTGCCAGCAGCGCAGTGGGCAATGAGCAGTTCTTC.

V and J are TRBV5-1 and TRBJ2-1; D is unresolved. Germline V gene lookup returns CDR1 SGHRS and CDR2 YFSETQ. With 0 bases removed from V and 8 bases from J, the gap between germline ends came to 18 bases. This CDR3 is built from 16 residues. The CDR3 reads CASSLGSPGSGDEQFF. In DNA, the CDR3 is TGCGCCAGCAGCTTGGGCAGTCCGGGCTCCGGCGATGAGCAGTTCTTC.

In this sample, this clonotype is medium-sized. The chain combines TRBV19 with TRBJ2-1; possibly TRBD2 for D (6 bases). The germline V and J ends were trimmed by 4 bases and 10 bases, with 14 bases remaining between them. This CDR3 has 13 amino acids. Germline V gene lookup returns CDR1 LNHDA and CDR2 SQIVND (reference sequence). The CDR3 here is CASSRGLLTEQFF. The CDR3 DNA follows: TGTGCCAGTAGTAGAGGACTACTAACCGAGCAGTTCTTC.

This clonotype counts as medium-sized (0.01 to 0.1%). The rearrangement joins TRBV29-1 to TRBJ2-7; tentative D call: TRBD1 (6 bases). The CDR3 loop spans 11 amino acids. Trimming shortened V by 7 bases and J by 4 bases, and 11 bases separated the two germline ends. CDR1 SQVTM and CDR2 ANQGSEA come from the germline V gene. This CDR3 reads CSGSTGYEQYF. DNA of the CDR3: TGCAGCGGATCAACAGGGTACGAGCAGTACTTC.

The rearrangement joins TRBV29-1 to TRBJ2-3; 10 nucleotides match TRBD1. This CDR3 is 16 amino acids long. CDR1 is SQVTM, CDR2 ANQGSEA, per germline. V dropped 4 bases and J dropped 0; count of bases not matched to a gene: 7. CDR3 in DNA: TGCAGCGTTGGGGGGATGGACAGGGGGAGCACAGATACGCAGTATTTT. It codes for CSVGGMDRGSTDTQYF.

Regarding this clonotype: A junction boundary mismatches the germline segment, possibly from a read error. CDR3: CAISESPGDNEKLFF. For the CDR3, the DNA is TGTGCCATCAGTGAGTCACCAGGGGATAACGAAAAACTGTTTTTT. The V call is TRBV6-5, the J call TRBJ1-4; D might be TRBD1 (6 bases). CDR3 size: 15 residues. The germline V gene encodes CDR1 MNHEY and CDR2 SVGAGI.

This chain joins TRBV12-3 or TRBV12-4 and TRBJ1-5; 9 bases fit TRBD1. The CDR3 length is 16 residues. The ends lost 5 bases at V and 1 base at J; junction bases unmatched: 6. The CDR3 coding sequence is TGTGCCAGCAGTCTTCGGACAGGGGAAAGCAATCAGCCCCAGCATTTT. This sequence encodes CASSLRTGESNQPQHF.

The chain carries TRBV29-1 and TRBJ2-3; unclear D gene. The J call may not be correct, given that the DNA end is closer to TRBJ1-5. Per germline, CDR1 SQVTM and CDR2 ANQGSEA. The CDR3 spans 14 residues. Here the CDR3 reads CSVESAYGTDTQHF. The CDR3 nucleotides are TGCAGCGTTGAATCCGCTTATGGCACAGATACGCAGCATTTT.